Following are 31 T cell receptor beta chains from one sample sequenced in a study of CD8 T cells in ankylosing spondylitis (dated by TCRdb to the late 2010s). These receptors have no identified antigens. Receptor libraries were prepared by 5' RACE. The reads were generated on an Illumina HiSeq 2500. TCRdb reworked the public reads: Q25 trimming with fastp, MiXCR clone assembly, productive beta chains retained. Every distinct CDR3 protein forms one entry, paired with its most common genes and DNA. This sample gives a few hundred thousand distinct CDR3 sequences in total; under 20% of them show up just once. The ten largest clones capture 1% of the sample. Points the paper makes about the study in general: Blood from ankylosing spondylitis patients appeared to be characterized by a TCR beta motif composed of under 10 highly homologous amino acid variants.

Sequences were obtained from blood, either unsorted or a sorted T cell fraction (not recorded which). All receptors come from a male donor with ankylosing spondylitis.

The V and J genes are TRBV5-1 and TRBJ1-1; possibly TRBD1 for D (5 bases). Between the trimmed V and J ends, which lost 0 bases and 1 base, there was a span of 13 bases. The CDR3 is 16 amino acids. From germline, CDR1 is SGHRS and CDR2 YFSETQ. CDR3 region: CASSLGPQVKNTEAFF. In DNA, the CDR3 is TGCGCCAGCAGCTTGGGACCACAGGTGAAGAACACTGAAGCTTTCTTT. Full variable domain (missing parts from reference TRBV5-1 and TRBJ1-1): KAGVTQTPRYLIKTRGQQVTLSCSPISGHRSVSWYQQTPGQGLQFLFEYFSETQRNKGNFPGRFSGRQFSNSRSEMNVSTLELGDSALYLCASSLGPQVKNTEAFFGQGTRLTVV.

This clonotype was observed at least ten times. The chain recombines TRBV27 with TRBJ2-1; D might be TRBD2 (6 bases). Germline CDR1 is MNHEY and CDR2 is SMNVEV (reference sequence). This CDR3 region has 17 residues. Trimming shortened V by 4 bases and J by 3 bases, and 19 bases separated the two germline ends. The CDR3 DNA sequence: TGTGCCAGCAGTTCAAATCCGGGACTCAACATCTACAATGAGCAGTTCTTC. It encodes CASSSNPGLNIYNEQFF.

This clonotype came up a few times. The genes are TRBV29-1 and TRBJ1-1; tentatively, D is TRBD1 (6 bases). This CDR3 is built from 17 residues. Germline V gene lookup returns CDR1 SQVTM and CDR2 ANQGSEA. V was cut by 7 bases and J by 0 bases, with 24 bases left in between. The CDR3 loop is CSALMYRAGAMNTEAFF. The CDR3 DNA reads TGCAGCGCACTAATGTACAGGGCCGGGGCCATGAACACTGAAGCTTTCTTT.

This clonotype was found a few times. V usage is TRBV11-2 and J usage is TRBJ2-7; D may be TRBD2 (6 bases). The CDR3 consists of 15 residues. Germline V gene sequence: CDR1 SGHAT, CDR2 FQNNGV. V lost 5 bases, J lost 3 bases, and 17 bases lay in between. CDR3 sequence reads: CASSQISGLNYEQYF. The CDR3 region has the DNA TGTGCCAGCAGCCAAATAAGCGGACTAAACTACGAGCAGTACTTC.

This clonotype occurred a few times. The chain combines TRBV12-3 or TRBV12-4 with TRBJ2-2; D not certain. V gave up 2 bases and J gave up 2 bases, with 9 bases separating them. The CDR3 is 15 residues long. The CDR3 loop reads CASSLSGLNTGELFF. CDR3 coding DNA: TGTGCCAGCAGTTTATCTGGGCTAAACACCGGGGAGCTGTTTTTT.

This chain links TRBV29-1 with TRBJ1-3; D call uncertain. Germline V gives CDR1 SQVTM, CDR2 ANQGSEA. The CDR3 runs 15 residues. The ends were cut back, 0 bases at V and 6 bases at J, with 15 bases in the middle. CDR3 protein: CSVEDTGIGLNTIYF. Here the CDR3 DNA reads TGCAGCGTTGAAGACACCGGGATAGGATTAAACACCATATATTTT.

This clonotype has a count of ten or more. The chain is built from TRBV11-2 and TRBJ2-5; D perhaps matches TRBD2 (7 bases). The CDR3 loop spans 13 amino acids. Germline V lookup: CDR1 SGHAT, CDR2 FQNNGV. V lost 5 bases, J lost 1 base, and 8 bases lay in between. CDR3 nucleotides: TGTGCCAGCAGCAGGGGGGGCCAAGAGACCCAGTACTTC. Its translation is CASSRGGQETQYF.

This clonotype occurred many times. The V call is TRBV29-1, the J call TRBJ1-2, with D unclear. Germline CDR1 SQVTM, CDR2 ANQGSEA. V gave up 8 bases and J gave up 8 bases, with 15 bases separating them. The CDR3 is 11 amino acids. The CDR3 DNA follows: TGCAGCATCGTCCGTGGTACGGGCTACACCTTC. Its protein product is CSIVRGTGYTF. Full variable domain (remainder filled in from reference TRBV29-1 and TRBJ1-2): SAVISQKPSRDICQRGTSLTIQCQVDSQVTMMFWYRQQPGQSLTLIATANQGSEATYESGFVIDKFPISRPNLTFSTLTVSNMSPEDSSIYLCSIVRGTGYTFGSGTRLTVV.

This clonotype was seen a few times. The chain has TRBV28 and TRBJ2-5; possibly TRBD1 or TRBD2 for D (5 bases each). This CDR3 contains 14 residues. CDR1 is MDHEN and CDR2 is SYDVKM in the germline V gene. The ends were cut back, 0 bases at V and 5 bases at J, with 10 bases in the middle. CDR3 sequence: CASSLWGERETQYF. CDR3 in DNA: TGTGCCAGCAGTTTATGGGGGGAACGGGAGACCCAGTACTTC.

This chain links TRBV28 with TRBJ2-2; a possible D gene is TRBD2 (5 bases). CDR1 and CDR2 (germline): MDHEN, SYDVKM. Trimming removed 1 base from V and 6 bases from J, with 6 bases in between. CDR3 size: 13 residues. CDR3 DNA: TGTGCCAGCAGTTTATACGGGGCCGGGGAGCTGTTTTTT. It is translated as CASSLYGAGELFF. The variable domain in full, completed from reference TRBV28 and TRBJ2-2, reads DVKVTQSSRYLVKRTGEKVFLECVQDMDHENMFWYRQDPGLGLRLIYFSYDVKMKEKGDIPEGYSVSREKKERFSLILESASTNQTSMYLCASSLYGAGELFFGEGSRLTVL.

The V and J genes are TRBV5-1 and TRBJ2-7; either TRBD1 or TRBD2 may fit D (6 bases each). The CDR3 has 17 residues. Between the trimmed V and J ends, which lost 2 bases and 4 bases, there was a span of 22 bases. CDR1 is SGHRS, CDR2 YFSETQ, per germline. This chain's CDR3 is CASSFTPGAGERYEQYF. The CDR3 DNA follows: TGCGCCAGCAGCTTCACCCCGGGGGCAGGGGAAAGGTACGAGCAGTACTTC.

The J gene is TRBJ2-7, the V gene TRBV6-1, with 11 positions matching TRBD2. V shed 4 bases and J 3 bases; nucleotides not matched to a gene: 2. CDR3 size: 14 residues. CDR1 MNHNS and CDR2 SASEGT come from the germline V gene. CDR3 sequence: CASSASGRNYEQYF. The CDR3 DNA reads as TGTGCCAGCAGTGCTAGCGGGAGGAACTACGAGCAGTACTTC.

The sample holds a few counts of this clonotype. Here the CDR3 DNA reads TGCGCCAGCAGCCAACAGGGGAAGAATGAAAAACTGTTTTTT. Its protein product is CASSQQGKNEKLFF. This chain links TRBV5-1 with TRBJ1-4; TRBD1 agrees at 7 bases. After removal of 4 bases from V and 5 bases from J, the junction contained 5 bases not matched to a gene. CDR1 SGHRS and CDR2 YFSETQ come from the germline V gene. CDR3 length: 14 residues. The full variable domain, in which reference TRBV5-1 and TRBJ1-4 provide the parts outside the CDR3, is KAGVTQTPRYLIKTRGQQVTLSCSPISGHRSVSWYQQTPGQGLQFLFEYFSETQRNKGNFPGRFSGRQFSNSRSEMNVSTLELGDSALYLCASSQQGKNEKLFFGSGTQLSVL.

This clonotype was observed a few times. The rearrangement links TRBV12-3 or TRBV12-4 to TRBJ2-1; TRBD1 might be the D (6 bases). V was pared by 6 bases and J by 5 bases, with 20 bases between. The CDR3 sequence is 16 residues long. The CDR3 sequence: CASRYRVSSSDNEQFF. As DNA, the CDR3 is TGTGCCAGCAGATACAGGGTATCTAGTTCCGACAATGAGCAGTTCTTC.

The V call is TRBV19, the J call TRBJ1-5, with 7 bases that match TRBD1. Looked up from germline, CDR1 is LNHDA and CDR2 is SQIVND (reference sequence). This CDR3 has 16 residues. Trimming at V came to 6 bases and at J to 0 bases, leaving 8 bases not matched to a gene. CDR3 protein: CASRAGTANSNQPQHF. Here the CDR3 DNA reads TGTGCCAGTAGGGCCGGGACAGCTAATAGCAATCAGCCCCAGCATTTT.

J is TRBJ2-7 and V is TRBV20-1, with D perhaps TRBD2 (7 bases). This CDR3 region has 13 residues. In germline, CDR1 is DFQATT, CDR2 SNEGSKA (reference sequence). CDR3 protein: CSARGAADHEQYF. The CDR3 DNA sequence: TGCAGCGCCCGGGGGGCAGCGGACCACGAGCAGTACTTC.

The V and J genes are TRBV12-3 or TRBV12-4 and TRBJ1-1, with 8 positions matching TRBD1. The CDR3 sequence is 14 residues long. V was pared by 5 bases and J by 7 bases, with 9 bases of the junction left unmatched. CDR3 residues: CASSPGQGAFEAFF. The CDR3 DNA sequence: TGTGCCAGCAGTCCAGGACAGGGTGCTTTTGAAGCTTTCTTT.

This chain connects TRBV5-1 to TRBJ1-6; 8 nucleotides agree with TRBD1. Losses at the gene ends were 4 bases for V and 17 bases for J; bases not matched to a gene: 14. The CDR3 runs 14 residues. The germline V gene encodes CDR1 SGHRS and CDR2 YFSETQ. The CDR3 DNA reads TGCGCCAGCAGCCCACGGACAGGGACCGGGCAGGTCCACTTT. Encoded protein: CASSPRTGTGQVHF.

This clonotype was recorded a few times. The chain couples TRBV28 to TRBJ1-5, with a tentative D call TRBD1 (6 bases). V was shortened by 6 bases and J by 9 bases, with 12 bases between the two germline ends. Germline-derived CDR1 and CDR2 are MDHEN and SYDVKM. The CDR3 totals 12 residues. CDR3 in amino acids: CASRTGSGPQHF. The CDR3 nucleotides read TGTGCCAGCAGGACAGGTTCCGGGCCCCAGCATTTT.

This clonotype was seen a few times. The CDR3 DNA reads as TGCGCCAGCAGCCACGGGGACAGCCCCTATGGCTACACCTTC. Protein product: CASSHGDSPYGYTF. This sequence joins TRBV5-1 and TRBJ1-2; 7 positions match TRBD1. Germline trimming cut 4 bases from V and 4 bases from J; bases unmatched to any gene: 7. The CDR3 runs 14 residues. CDR1 is SGHRS, CDR2 YFSETQ, per germline.

This clonotype has only a few counts. The genes are TRBV3-1 and TRBJ1-6; TRBD1 might be the D (6 bases). The CDR3 consists of 16 residues. The ends were cut back, 4 bases at V and 5 bases at J, with 15 bases in the middle. Germline assignment: CDR1 LGHDT and CDR2 YNNKEL (reference sequence). This chain's CDR3 is CASSPWGAPDNSPLHF. CDR3 sequence (DNA): TGTGCCAGCAGCCCCTGGGGGGCGCCTGATAATTCACCCCTCCACTTT.

This clonotype has just a few counts. The chain links TRBV5-6 to TRBJ2-1; D might be TRBD1 (6 bases). Germline V lookup: CDR1 SGHDT, CDR2 YYEEEE. The CDR3 loop spans 13 amino acids. Trimming removed 4 bases at V and 9 bases at J, with 14 bases between. Written as DNA, the CDR3 is TGTGCCAGCAGCGCCCTTACAGGGACTGAGCAGTTCTTC. Protein sequence: CASSALTGTEQFF.

This clonotype was detected only a few times. The chain employs TRBV6-1 and TRBJ2-4; D gene unclear. V was clipped by 6 bases and J by 7 bases, with 13 bases between them. Germline V CDR1 and CDR2: MNHNS, SASEGT. The CDR3 runs 13 residues. CDR3 nucleotides: TGTGCCAGCAGAGACGTCCAGGTTAACATTCAGTACTTC. This encodes CASRDVQVNIQYF.

This chain uses TRBV27 with TRBJ1-1, with D perhaps matching TRBD1 (5 bases). The CDR3 covers 13 residues. CDR1 is MNHEY and CDR2 is SMNVEV in the germline V gene (reference sequence). The V end lost 0 bases, the J end lost 7 bases, and 9 bases lay between the germline ends. The CDR3 DNA is TGTGCCAGCAGTTTATCAGGCAGGGTTGAAGCTTTCTTT. Protein sequence: CASSLSGRVEAFF.

In this sample, this clonotype turned up a few times. The gene calls are TRBV4-1 and TRBJ2-3, with D possibly TRBD2 on 7 matching bases. There are 19 residues in the CDR3. The germline gives CDR1 MGHRA, CDR2 YSYEKL. Trimming stripped 0 bases from V and 2 bases from J, with 21 bases between. In DNA, the CDR3 is TGCGCCAGCAGCCAAGATAATGGAGGGGGGGGCCTTATCACAGATACGCAGTATTTT. Amino acids: CASSQDNGGGGLITDTQYF.

J is TRBJ2-7 and V is TRBV5-5; the D gene is possibly TRBD1 (6 bases). The germline gives CDR1 SGHKS, CDR2 YYEKEE (reference sequence). Deletions cut 4 bases from V and 3 bases from J, with 17 bases between. CDR3 length: 15 amino acids. The CDR3 region is CASSQSGGGLYEQYF. In nucleotides, the CDR3 is TGTGCCAGCAGCCAGAGTGGGGGCGGGCTCTACGAGCAGTACTTC. Looking up the rest from reference TRBV5-5 and TRBJ2-7 gives the full variable domain: DAGVTQSPTHLIKTRGQQVTLRCSPISGHKSVSWYQQVLGQGPQFIFQYYEKEERGRGNFPDRFSARQFPNYSSELNVNALLLGDSALYLCASSQSGGGLYEQYFGPGTRLTVT.

This chain joins TRBV4-1 and TRBJ1-3; D is unclear. V was shortened by 0 bases and J by 2 bases, with 14 bases between the two germline ends. From germline, CDR1 is MGHRA and CDR2 YSYEKL. The CDR3 covers 17 residues. CDR3 residues: CASSQEVSGIAGNTIYF. The CDR3 region has the DNA TGCGCCAGCAGCCAAGAGGTCAGCGGGATCGCTGGAAACACCATATATTTT.

This clonotype occurred many times. The chain carries TRBV12-3 or TRBV12-4 and TRBJ2-5; a weak D match, TRBD2 (6 bases). The CDR3 is 14 amino acids. Trimming pared 3 bases from V and 5 bases from J, leaving 13 bases between. CDR3 residues: CASSFYGSRETQYF. In DNA form, the CDR3 reads TGTGCCAGCAGTTTTTACGGGAGTAGGGAGACCCAGTACTTC.

V gene TRBV7-2 combines with J gene TRBJ2-5; D possibly matches TRBD1 or TRBD2 (5 bases each). Germline CDR1 and CDR2: SGHTA and FQGNSA. The ends were cut back, 9 bases at V and 2 bases at J, with 16 bases in the middle. The CDR3 sequence is 14 residues long. The CDR3 nucleotides read TGTGCCAGACGGGACGCCGGGCGGCAAGAGACCCAGTACTTC. Protein: CARRDAGRQETQYF.

J is TRBJ2-7 and V is TRBV28, with TRBD1 identical over 10 bases. Germline trimming cut 3 bases from V and 7 bases from J; bases unmatched to any gene: 9. Germline CDR1 and CDR2: MDHEN and SYDVKM. The CDR3 length is 15 residues. Written as DNA, the CDR3 is TGTGCCAGCAGTTTCCCGGGGACAGGGGTTGGGGAGCAGTACTTC. This sequence encodes CASSFPGTGVGEQYF.

The J gene is TRBJ1-3, the V gene TRBV20-1; D ambiguous. The CDR3 is 14 amino acids. The germline V and J ends were trimmed by 5 bases and 0 bases, with 11 bases remaining between them. The germline V gene has CDR1 DFQATT and CDR2 SNEGSKA (reference sequence). CDR3 sequence reads: CSAPLFGSGNTIYF. The DNA of the CDR3 is TGCAGTGCTCCCCTATTCGGCTCTGGAAACACCATATATTTT.